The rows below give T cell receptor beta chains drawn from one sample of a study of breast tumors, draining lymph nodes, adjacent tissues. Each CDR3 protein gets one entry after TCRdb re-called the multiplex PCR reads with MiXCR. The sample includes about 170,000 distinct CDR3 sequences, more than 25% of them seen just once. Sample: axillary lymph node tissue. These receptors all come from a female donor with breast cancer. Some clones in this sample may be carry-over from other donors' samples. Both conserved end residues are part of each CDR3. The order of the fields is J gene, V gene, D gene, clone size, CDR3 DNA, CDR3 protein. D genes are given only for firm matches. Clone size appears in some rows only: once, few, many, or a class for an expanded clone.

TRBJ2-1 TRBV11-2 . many TGTGCCAGCAGCATATTTAGGTCTAGCCTCGCCTACAATGAGCAGTTCTTC CASSIFRSSLAYNEQFF
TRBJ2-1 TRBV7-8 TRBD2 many TGTGCCAGCAGCCGACACGGGTTCCGGGACTACCTCTACAATGAGCAGTTCTTC CASSRHGFRDYLYNEQFF
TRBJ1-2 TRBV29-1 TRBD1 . TGCAGCGTTGAAGATCCGGACAGGGGGCGAGGTGGCTACACCTTC CSVEDPDRGRGGYTF
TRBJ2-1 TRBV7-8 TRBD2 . TGTGCCAGCAACGATCGGGGGGGAAATGAGCAGTTCTTC CASNDRGGNEQFF
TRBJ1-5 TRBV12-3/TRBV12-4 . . TGTGCCAGCAATAAGGGGGTTCAAGAGACCCAGCATTTT CASNKGVQETQHF
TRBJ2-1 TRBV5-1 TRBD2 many TGCGCCAGCAGCTTGGGGTGGGGGGGCAATGAGCAGTTCTTC CASSLGWGGNEQFF
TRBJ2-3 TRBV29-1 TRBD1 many TGCAGCGGGGGACAGGGAGCAGATACGCAGTATTTT CSGGQGADTQYF
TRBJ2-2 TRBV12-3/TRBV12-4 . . TGTGCCAGCAGCCCCGGGTACTATGGCTACACCGGGGAGCTGTTTTTT CASSPGYYGYTGELFF
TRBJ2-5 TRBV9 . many TGTGCCAGCAGCGTACGTGGTGTCGGGGAGACCCAGTACTTC CASSVRGVGETQYF
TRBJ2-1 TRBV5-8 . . TGTGCCAGCAGCTTGGGGCGGGCCTTTTACAATGAGCAGTTCTTC CASSLGRAFYNEQFF
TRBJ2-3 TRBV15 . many TGTGCCACCAGCAGAGATACAGGGCTTGGGACGCAGTATTTT CATSRDTGLGTQYF
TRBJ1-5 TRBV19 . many TGTGCCAGTGGGAGGGGGGGGCTAAGCAATCAGCCCCAGCATTTT CASGRGGLSNQPQHF
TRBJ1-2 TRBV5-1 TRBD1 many TGCGCCAGCAGCTTCCCGGGACAGGGGACCCATGGCTACACCTTC CASSFPGQGTHGYTF
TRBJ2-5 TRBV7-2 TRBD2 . TGTGCCAGCAGTGGACTAGCGGGCTCGACGGGGTACTTC CASSGLAGSTGYF
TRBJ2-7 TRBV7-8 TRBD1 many TGTGCCAGCAGCTTACGGTGGCAGGGGGCCAACGAGCAGTACTTC CASSLRWQGANEQYF
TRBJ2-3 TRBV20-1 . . TGCAGTGCCGAATCAAGCGGACACACAGCTACGCAGTATTTT CSAESSGHTATQYF
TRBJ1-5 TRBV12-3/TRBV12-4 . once TGTGCCGGCAGTTTTAGGGTCGATCAGCCCCAGCATTTT CAGSFRVDQPQHF
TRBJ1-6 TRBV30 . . TGTGCCTGGAGTGGACAGGCGAGCTCCTATAATCCACTCCTCCACTTT CAWSGQASSYNPLLHF
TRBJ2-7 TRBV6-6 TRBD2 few TGTGCCAGCAGTTACGGGGTGGGGGGGGCCTACGAGCAGTACTTC CASSYGVGGAYEQYF
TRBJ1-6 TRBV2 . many TGTGCCAGCAGTCCGGGTTTTTCACCCCTCCACTTT CASSPGFSPLHF
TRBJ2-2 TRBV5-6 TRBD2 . TGTGCCAGCAGCCCACCCGGCGGGAGTGACACCGGGGAGCTGTTTTTT CASSPPGGSDTGELFF
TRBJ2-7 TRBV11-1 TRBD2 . TGTGCCAGCAGCCCAGTAGGGTTGTCGCGGGGGGCCCCCTACGAGCAGTACTTC CASSPVGLSRGAPYEQYF
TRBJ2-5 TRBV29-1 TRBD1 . TGCAGCGTTTGGGACAGACAAGAGACCCAGTACTTC CSVWDRQETQYF
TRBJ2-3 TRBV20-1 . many TGCAGTGCCCCGGACCGGACCACAGATACGCAGTATTTT CSAPDRTTDTQYF
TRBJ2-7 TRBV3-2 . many TGTGCCAGCAGCCCCTGGGCTCAGGGGGTATACGAGCAGTACTTC CASSPWAQGVYEQYF
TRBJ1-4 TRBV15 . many TGTGCCACCAGCAGGCGGACAGCTCCAAATGAAAAACTGTTTTTT CATSRRTAPNEKLFF